These T cell receptor beta chains were read from a single sample in a study of blood T cells in healthy people across ages. TCRdb itself ran the 5' RACE reads through MiXCR, one entry per CDR3 protein. The data show some 1.1 million distinct CDR3 sequences, under 40% seen once. Specimen: blood. The receptors were sampled from a young man in good health. Both conserved end residues are part of each CDR3. Fields, in order: D gene, J gene, clone size, V gene, CDR3 protein, CDR3 DNA. A D gene is named only where the DNA matches it firmly. Size values are once, few and many counts, or a class for expanded clones, and some rows have none.

>TRBD1|TRBJ1-2|.|TRBV13
CASSQQRQGAYGYTF
TGTGCCAGCAGCCAGCAGAGACAGGGGGCCTATGGCTACACCTTC
>.|TRBJ1-2|few|TRBV3-1
CASSQASGGGYTF
TGTGCCAGCAGCCAAGCCTCAGGAGGCGGCTACACCTTC
>TRBD2|TRBJ2-3|few|TRBV27
CASSSRGRGATTDTQYF
TGTGCCAGCAGTTCCCGAGGGCGGGGGGCCACGACAGATACGCAGTATTTT
>TRBD1|TRBJ2-7|.|TRBV5-5
CASSLAGDSSFEQYF
TGTGCCAGCAGCTTGGCCGGGGACAGTTCCTTTGAGCAGTACTTC
>TRBD2|TRBJ2-1|few|TRBV4-2
CASSQEGGGAWNEQFF
TGTGCCAGCAGCCAAGAGGGCGGGGGGGCTTGGAATGAGCAGTTCTTC
>.|TRBJ1-3|.|TRBV20-1
CSARDRGPSSGNTIYF
TGCAGTGCTAGGGACCGGGGCCCCAGCTCTGGAAACACCATATATTTT
>.|TRBJ2-5|few|TRBV27
CASSPGVREQYF
TGTGCCAGCAGCCCTGGGGTAAGGGAGCAGTACTTC
>.|TRBJ2-3|.|TRBV7-2
CASSSKDRKSTDTQYF
TGTGCCAGCAGCTCAAAGGACAGAAAGAGCACAGATACGCAGTATTTT
>.|TRBJ1-1|few|TRBV7-2
CASSLGVLNTEAFF
TGTGCCAGCAGCCTCGGGGTTCTGAACACTGAAGCTTTCTTT
>TRBD1|TRBJ2-7|few|TRBV7-2
CASSLDGTGVSYEQYF
TGTGCCAGCAGCTTAGACGGGACAGGCGTCTCCTACGAGCAGTACTTC
>.|TRBJ2-7|.|TRBV27
CASSQQVGRYEQYF
TGTGCCAGCAGTCAACAGGTGGGAAGGTACGAGCAGTACTTC
>.|TRBJ2-5|.|TRBV4-3
CASSQETDREQETQYF
TGCGCCAGCAGCCAAGAAACGGATCGGGAGCAAGAGACCCAGTACTTC
>.|TRBJ1-1|few|TRBV7-9
CASSLSVVNTEAFF
TGTGCCAGCAGCTTAAGTGTAGTTAACACTGAAGCTTTCTTT
>TRBD1|TRBJ1-4|.|TRBV4-2
CASNQEGDSVGEKLFF
TGTGCCAGCAACCAAGAGGGGGACAGTGTAGGTGAAAAACTGTTTTTT
>.|TRBJ2-1|.|TRBV6-2/TRBV6-3
CASSGSLYNEQFF
TGTGCCAGCAGCGGTAGTCTCTACAATGAGCAGTTCTTC
>.|TRBJ2-7|few|TRBV18
CASSPATGELSEQYF
TGTGCCAGCTCACCAGCCACGGGGGAGTTATCAGAGCAGTACTTC
>.|TRBJ1-4|few|TRBV7-8
CASSLVGGATNEKLFF
TGTGCCAGCAGCTTAGTTGGAGGCGCAACTAATGAAAAACTGTTTTTT
>.|TRBJ1-6|.|TRBV27
CASSLMENSPLHF
TGTGCCAGCAGTTTAATGGAGAACTCACCCCTCCACTTT
>.|TRBJ1-2|few|TRBV6-2/TRBV6-3
CASSYVEGSEYGYTF
TGTGCCAGCAGTTACGTGGAGGGGTCAGAGTATGGCTACACCTTC
>.|TRBJ1-1|.|TRBV5-1
CASSLLNSEAFF
TGCGCCAGCAGCTTGCTTAATAGTGAAGCTTTCTTT
>TRBD1|TRBJ1-2|few|TRBV28
CASWTGTNYGYTF
TGTGCCAGTTGGACAGGGACTAACTATGGCTACACCTTC
>TRBD1|TRBJ2-1|.|TRBV9
CASSPDRGRNEQFF
TGTGCCAGCAGCCCGGACAGGGGGCGCAATGAGCAGTTCTTC
>.|TRBJ2-7|.|TRBV7-2
CASSSGQYEQYF
TGTGCCAGCAGCTCCGGACAGTACGAGCAGTACTTC
>.|TRBJ2-7|few|TRBV7-9
CASSLSGRPYEQYF
TGTGCCAGCAGCTTAAGTGGCAGACCCTACGAGCAGTACTTC